This T cell receptor (beta chain) was identified during a study of OX40 agonist ivuxolimab in advanced cancers. The protocol was immunoSEQ multiplex PCR, while the TCRdb copy is restricted to in-frame clones and leaves out a portion. The top ten clones hold roughly 12% of a sample with approximately 10,000 clones, about nine tenths of them seen once. Blood was sampled at baseline, cycle 4 day 1, and cycle 7 day 1. Germline assignment: CDR1 SQVTM and CDR2 ANQGSEA. V was cut by 6 bases and J by 8 bases, with 14 bases left in between. This CDR3 contains 13 residues. This rearrangement joins TRBV29-1 to TRBJ1-6, with D perhaps matching TRBD1 (6 bases). This specimen was CD4+ or CD8+ T cells sorted from blood, taken in a trial of the OX40 agonist ivuxolimab. The clonotype comes from an adult with an advanced solid tumor such as melanoma, head and neck, liver or kidney cancer. Here the CDR3 DNA reads TGCAGCGTGCGCCACAGGGAGTATTCACCCCTCCACTTT. Amino acids: CSVRHREYSPLHF.